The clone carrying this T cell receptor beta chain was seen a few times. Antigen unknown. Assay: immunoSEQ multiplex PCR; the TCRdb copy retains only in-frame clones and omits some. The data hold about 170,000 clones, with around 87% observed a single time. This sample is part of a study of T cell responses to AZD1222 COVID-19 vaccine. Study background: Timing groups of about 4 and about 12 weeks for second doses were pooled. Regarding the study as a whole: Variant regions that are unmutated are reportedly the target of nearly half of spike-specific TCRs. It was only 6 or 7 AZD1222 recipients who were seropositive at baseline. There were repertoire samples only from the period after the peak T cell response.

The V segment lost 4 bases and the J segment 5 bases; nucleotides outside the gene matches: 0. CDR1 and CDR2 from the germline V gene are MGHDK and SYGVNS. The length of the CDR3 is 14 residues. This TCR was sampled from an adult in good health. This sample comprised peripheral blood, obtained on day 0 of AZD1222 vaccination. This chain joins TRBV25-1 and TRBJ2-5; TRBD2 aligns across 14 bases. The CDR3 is CASSGLAGGETQYF. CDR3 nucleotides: TGTGCCAGCAGTGGACTAGCGGGAGGGGAGACCCAGTACTTC.